The next 18 T cell receptor beta chains were all read from a single sample in a study of a mutant IDH1 vaccine in newly diagnosed glioma. Noted time point: week 47, end of study. The study gave 300 ug of mutant IDH1 20-mer peptide per vaccine dose, with topical imiquimod. These receptors are not linked to any known antigen. The protocol was immunoSEQ multiplex PCR, while the TCRdb copy is restricted to in-frame clones and leaves out a portion. Counted here are tens of thousands of clones, about 81% occurring once; the ten biggest clones make up 4% to 5.5%. The specimen comprised PBMCs, sampled from a glioma patient whose treatment included an IDH1 peptide vaccine. The receptor source for this set is a man between 35 and 55 years old with glioma.

This chain uses TRBV11-2 with TRBJ2-2; the match to TRBD1 covers 9 bases. Trimming at V came to 5 bases and at J to 2 bases, leaving 3 bases not matched to a gene. Germline lookup yields CDR1 SGHAT and CDR2 FQNNGV. This CDR3 comprises 15 residues. The CDR3 loop reads CASSRGQGNTGELFF. CDR3 sequence (DNA): TGTGCCAGCAGCCGGGGACAGGGCAACACCGGGGAGCTGTTTTTT.

V usage is TRBV6-5 and J usage is TRBJ2-5, with TRBD1 matching over 9 bases. In germline, CDR1 is MNHEY, CDR2 SVGAGI. The CDR3 runs to 15 residues. V gave up 6 bases and J gave up 3 bases; unmatched junction bases: 8. The DNA for the CDR3 is TGTGCCAGCAGCCGCGGGACAGGGTTAGAAGAGACCCAGTACTTC. Protein product: CASSRGTGLEETQYF.

The sample holds a few counts of this clone. This chain joins TRBV7-2 and TRBJ1-5; possible D gene TRBD1, 5 bases. CDR1 is SGHTA, CDR2 FQGNSA, per germline. CDR3 size: 15 residues. V lost 1 base to trimming and J lost 6 bases, with 13 bases between them. Here the CDR3 DNA reads TGTGCCAGCAGCTTAGTGTCGGGGCAAAGTCAGCCCCAGCATTTT. Amino acids: CASSLVSGQSQPQHF. Full variable domain (rest looked up from reference TRBV7-2 and TRBJ1-5): GAGVSQSPSNKVTEKGKDVELRCDPISGHTALYWYRQSLGQGLEFLIYFQGNSAPDKSGLPSDRFSAERTGGSVSTLTIQRTQQEDSAVYLCASSLVSGQSQPQHFGDGTRLSIL.

The V call is TRBV5-1, the J call TRBJ2-1; TRBD1 might be the D (5 bases). The CDR3 loop spans 14 amino acids. Trimming removed 0 bases from V and 5 bases from J, with 9 bases in between. Germline V gives CDR1 SGHRS, CDR2 YFSETQ. The CDR3 bases are TGCGCCAGCAGCTTGGCCTGGGGCGACAATGAGCAGTTCTTC. Protein sequence: CASSLAWGDNEQFF.

V and J are TRBV30 and TRBJ1-6; perhaps TRBD1 as D (5 bases). Trimming took off 4 bases at V and 5 bases at J, with 6 bases between the two ends. The CDR3 runs to 12 residues. CDR1 and CDR2 (germline): GTSNPN, SVGIG (reference sequence). CDR3 sequence reads: CAWTGNNSPLHF. DNA of the CDR3: TGTGCCTGGACAGGGAATAATTCACCCCTCCACTTT.

The chain couples TRBV23-1 to TRBJ2-1, with a weak D call TRBD2 (5 bases). TRBV23-1 qualifies as an ORF whose function is uncertain. V shed 0 bases and J shed 2 bases, with 14 bases lying between them. CDR3 size: 17 residues. Here the CDR3 reads CASSQSSRAAPYNEQFF. CDR3 sequence (DNA): TGCGCCAGCAGTCAATCTAGCCGAGCGGCCCCCTACAATGAGCAGTTCTTC.

This clone occurred a few times. J is TRBJ2-7 and V is TRBV4-3; D ambiguous. CDR3 length equals 14 residues. V lost 1 base and J lost 6, with 13 bases in between. In germline, CDR1 is LGHNA, CDR2 YSLEER. CDR3 sequence: CASSQVARAPEQYF. For the CDR3, the DNA is TGCGCCAGCAGCCAAGTTGCTAGAGCTCCCGAGCAGTACTTC.

This chain links TRBV2 with TRBJ2-7, with 13 bases fitting TRBD2. Germline V gives CDR1 SNHLY, CDR2 FYNNEI. CDR3 length: 16 amino acids. The V gene end was trimmed by 6 bases and the J gene end by 2 bases; junction bases not matched to a gene: 7. This CDR3 reads CASSPPGLAGTYEQYF. DNA for the CDR3: TGTGCCAGCAGCCCACCGGGACTAGCGGGAACCTACGAGCAGTACTTC.

V usage is TRBV29-1 and J usage is TRBJ2-7, with 8 bases aligning to TRBD1. The CDR3 has 12 residues. Germline assignment: CDR1 SQVTM and CDR2 ANQGSEA. V gave up 7 bases and J gave up 4 bases; unmatched junction bases: 6. Here the CDR3 reads CSAGQGRYEQYF. CDR3 DNA sequence: TGCAGCGCCGGACAGGGAAGGTACGAGCAGTACTTC.

Only a few counts were recorded for this clone. V gene TRBV6-6 combines with J gene TRBJ2-2; no definite D call. This CDR3 is built from 15 residues. CDR1 is MNHNY and CDR2 is SVGAGI in the germline V gene (reference sequence). V lost 0 bases to trimming and J lost 1 base, with 6 bases between them. The CDR3 region has the DNA TGTGCCAGCAGTTACTCGGGCATGAACACCGGGGAGCTGTTTTTT. Translation: CASSYSGMNTGELFF.

V usage is TRBV19 and J usage is TRBJ2-1; D call uncertain. Germline V gene sequence: CDR1 LNHDA, CDR2 SQIVND (reference sequence). The CDR3 loop spans 14 amino acids. Trimming stripped 5 bases from V and 0 bases from J, with 8 bases between. The CDR3: CASSHVGSYNEQFF. CDR3 DNA: TGTGCCAGTAGTCACGTAGGCTCCTACAATGAGCAGTTCTTC.

V usage is TRBV10-3 and J usage is TRBJ2-7, with 7 nucleotides matching TRBD2. The CDR3 extends over 12 amino acids. Germline V gives CDR1 ENHRY, CDR2 SYGVKD. Germline trimming cut 2 bases from V and 7 bases from J; bases unmatched to any gene: 2. CDR3 amino acids: CAISELGGEQYF. CDR3 DNA sequence: TGTGCCATCAGTGAGCTGGGGGGGGAGCAGTACTTC.

By proportion, this clone is medium-sized. This chain connects TRBV7-9 to TRBJ2-3, with 14 bases matching TRBD2. This CDR3 is 18 amino acids long. The V and J ends lost 1 base and 4 bases, in that order; junction bases with no gene match: 7. Looked up from germline, CDR1 is SEHNR and CDR2 is FQNEAQ (reference sequence). CDR3 region: CASSLEGLAGAASDTQYF. CDR3 bases: TGTGCCAGCAGCTTAGAGGGACTAGCGGGGGCCGCATCAGATACGCAGTATTTT. The entire variable domain, with the rest obtained from reference TRBV7-9 and TRBJ2-3, is as follows: DTGVSQNPRHKITKRGQNVTFRCDPISEHNRLYWYRQTLGQGPEFLTYFQNEAQLEKSRLLSDRFSAERPKGSFSTLEIQRTEQGDSAMYLCASSLEGLAGAASDTQYFGPGTRLTVL.

The rearrangement links TRBV5-1 to TRBJ2-7, with a possible D match to TRBD1 (6 bases). The germline V gene encodes CDR1 SGHRS and CDR2 YFSETQ. This CDR3 comprises 13 residues. Between the trimmed V and J ends, which lost 3 bases and 2 bases, there was a span of 9 bases. The CDR3 is CASSYRDPYEQYF. CDR3 bases: TGCGCCAGCAGCTACAGGGATCCCTACGAGCAGTACTTC.

The chain is built from TRBV7-2 and TRBJ2-1; possible D gene TRBD2, 7 bases. V lost 7 bases, J lost 0 bases, and 16 bases lay in between. The CDR3 sequence is 16 residues long. Germline V gives CDR1 SGHTA, CDR2 FQGNSA. CDR3: CASTNQRGGSYNEQFF. CDR3 bases: TGTGCCAGCACCAATCAAAGGGGGGGCTCCTACAATGAGCAGTTCTTC.

The V gene is TRBV28, the J gene TRBJ2-7, with TRBD1 matching over 12 bases. This CDR3 is built from 15 residues. Germline V lookup: CDR1 MDHEN, CDR2 SYDVKM. Trimming cost V 8 bases and J 4 bases; bases outside gene matches: 9. CDR3 in amino acids: CASQRGTGGGYEQYF. The CDR3 nucleotides read TGTGCCAGCCAAAGGGGGACAGGGGGCGGGTACGAGCAGTACTTC.

A remark on this clone: A read error is possible here, since a much larger clone lies one base away. This chain connects TRBV27 to TRBJ2-2, with D possibly matching TRBD1 (5 bases). Germline lookup yields CDR1 MNHEY and CDR2 SMNVEV (reference sequence). The CDR3 covers 13 residues. Between the trimmed V and J ends, which lost 0 bases and 11 bases, there was a span of 10 bases. CDR3 coding DNA: TGTGCCAGCAGTTTATCGATTGGGGCAGAGCTGTTTTTT. Its protein product is CASSLSIGAELFF.

V gene TRBV15 combines with J gene TRBJ2-6; D may be TRBD1 (6 bases). V shed 3 bases and J shed 2 bases, with 14 bases lying between them. CDR1 and CDR2 from the germline V gene are LNHNV and YYDKDF (reference sequence). The CDR3 totals 17 residues. CDR3 sequence (DNA): TGTGCCACCAGCAGCCCCCGCCCAGGGGCTGGGGCCAACGTCCTGACTTTC. Translated, it gives CATSSPRPGAGANVLTF.